The T cell receptor beta chain described here comes from a study of shared clonotypes between healthy human individuals. This CDR3 contains 15 residues. Germline loops: CDR1 SGHRS, CDR2 YFSETQ. The V and J ends lost 4 bases and 0 bases respectively, with 11 bases between them. Using immunoSEQ multiplex PCR, the repertoire was profiled, and TCRdb retains in-frame clones only, with some absent. Of a few million clones listed, 85% to 95% were seen once; the top ten hold 0.35% to 0.5%. V gene TRBV5-1 combines with J gene TRBJ2-1, with D perhaps assigned TRBD1 or TRBD2 (5 bases each). The clonotype was recovered from a man aged 18-30 years in good health. Some clones in this sample may be carry-over from other donors' samples. The specimen was naive CD4+ T cells from PBMCs. Subset of the sample: CD45RA+ positively selected. The CDR3 region has the DNA TGCGCCAGCAGCATTGGGGGTAACTCCTACAATGAGCAGTTCTTC. Protein product: CASSIGGNSYNEQFF.